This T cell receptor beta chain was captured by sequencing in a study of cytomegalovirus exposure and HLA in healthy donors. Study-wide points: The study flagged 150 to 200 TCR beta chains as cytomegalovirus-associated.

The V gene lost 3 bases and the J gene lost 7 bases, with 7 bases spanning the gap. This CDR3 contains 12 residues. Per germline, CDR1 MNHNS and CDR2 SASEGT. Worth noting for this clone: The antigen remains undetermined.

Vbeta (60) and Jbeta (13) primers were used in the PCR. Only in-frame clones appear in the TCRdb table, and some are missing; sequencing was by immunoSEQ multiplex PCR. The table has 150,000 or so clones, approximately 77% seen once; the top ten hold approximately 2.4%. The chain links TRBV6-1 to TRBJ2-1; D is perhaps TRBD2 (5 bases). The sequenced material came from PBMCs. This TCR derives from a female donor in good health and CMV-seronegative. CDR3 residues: CASSERVNEQFF. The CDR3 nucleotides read TGTGCCAGCAGTGAGAGGGTGAATGAGCAGTTCTTC.